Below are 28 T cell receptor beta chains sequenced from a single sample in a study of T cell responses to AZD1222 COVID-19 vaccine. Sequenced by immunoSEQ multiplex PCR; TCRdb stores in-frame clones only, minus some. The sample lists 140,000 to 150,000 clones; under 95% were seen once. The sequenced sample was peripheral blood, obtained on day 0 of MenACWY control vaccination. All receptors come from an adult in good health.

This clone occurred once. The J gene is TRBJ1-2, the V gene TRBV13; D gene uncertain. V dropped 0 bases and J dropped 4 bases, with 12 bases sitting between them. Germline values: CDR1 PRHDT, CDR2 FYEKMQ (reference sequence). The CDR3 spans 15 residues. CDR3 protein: CASSLGYEGIYGYTF. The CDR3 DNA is TGTGCCAGCAGCTTAGGCTATGAAGGAATCTATGGCTACACCTTC.

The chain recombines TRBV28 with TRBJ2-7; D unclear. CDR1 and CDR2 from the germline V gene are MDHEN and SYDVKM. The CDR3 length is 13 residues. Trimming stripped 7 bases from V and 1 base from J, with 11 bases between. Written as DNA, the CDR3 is TGTGCCAGCAAAAGGGTTTTTTCCTACGAGCAGTACTTC. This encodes CASKRVFSYEQYF.

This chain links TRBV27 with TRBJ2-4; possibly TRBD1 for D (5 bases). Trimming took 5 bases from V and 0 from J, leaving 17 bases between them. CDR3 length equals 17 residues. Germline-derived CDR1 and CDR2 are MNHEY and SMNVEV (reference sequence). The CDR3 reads CASSPDRYLLAKNIQYF. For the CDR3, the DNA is TGTGCCAGCAGTCCTGACAGATACCTACTAGCCAAAAACATTCAGTACTTC.

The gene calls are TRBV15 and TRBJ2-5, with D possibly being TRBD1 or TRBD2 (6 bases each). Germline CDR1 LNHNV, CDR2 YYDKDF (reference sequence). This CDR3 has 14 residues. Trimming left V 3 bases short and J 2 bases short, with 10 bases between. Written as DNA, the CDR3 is TGTGCCACCAGCAGTCGAGGGGGGCAAGAGACCCAGTACTTC. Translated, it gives CATSSRGGQETQYF.

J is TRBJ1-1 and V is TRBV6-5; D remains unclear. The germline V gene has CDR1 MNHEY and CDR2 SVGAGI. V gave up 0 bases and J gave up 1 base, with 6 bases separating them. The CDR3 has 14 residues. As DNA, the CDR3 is TGTGCCAGCAGTTACTCGTCCGCGAACACTGAAGCTTTCTTT. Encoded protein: CASSYSSANTEAFF.

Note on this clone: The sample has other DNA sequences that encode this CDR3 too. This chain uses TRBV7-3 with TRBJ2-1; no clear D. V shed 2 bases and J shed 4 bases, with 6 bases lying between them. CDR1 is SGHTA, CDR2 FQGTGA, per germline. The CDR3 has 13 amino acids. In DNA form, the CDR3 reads TGTGCCAGCAGCTTAGGGCAATACAATGAGCAGTTCTTC. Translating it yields CASSLGQYNEQFF.

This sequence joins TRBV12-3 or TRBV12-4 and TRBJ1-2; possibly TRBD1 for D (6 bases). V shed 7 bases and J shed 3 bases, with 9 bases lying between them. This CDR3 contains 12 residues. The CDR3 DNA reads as TGTGCCAGCATGGACAGCTACTATGGCTACACCTTC. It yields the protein CASMDSYYGYTF.

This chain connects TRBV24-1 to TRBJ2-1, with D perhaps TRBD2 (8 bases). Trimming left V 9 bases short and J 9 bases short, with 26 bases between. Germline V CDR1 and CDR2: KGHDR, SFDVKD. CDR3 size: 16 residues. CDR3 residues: CATEQGLGSGSAEQFF. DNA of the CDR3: TGTGCCACCGAACAGGGGCTCGGGAGCGGGAGTGCTGAGCAGTTCTTC.

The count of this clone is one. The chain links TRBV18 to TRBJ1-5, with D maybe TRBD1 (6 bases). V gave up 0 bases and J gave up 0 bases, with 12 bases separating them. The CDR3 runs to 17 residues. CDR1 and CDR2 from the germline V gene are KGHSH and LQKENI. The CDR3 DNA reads TGTGCCAGCTCACCACCTCCGACAGGCCTTAGCAATCAGCCCCAGCATTTT. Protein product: CASSPPPTGLSNQPQHF. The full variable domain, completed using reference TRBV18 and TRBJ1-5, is NAGVMQNPRHLVRRRGQEARLRCSPMKGHSHVYWYRQLPEEGLKFMVYLQKENIIDESGMPKERFSAEFPKEGPSILRIQQVVRGDSAAYFCASSPPPTGLSNQPQHFGDGTRLSIL.

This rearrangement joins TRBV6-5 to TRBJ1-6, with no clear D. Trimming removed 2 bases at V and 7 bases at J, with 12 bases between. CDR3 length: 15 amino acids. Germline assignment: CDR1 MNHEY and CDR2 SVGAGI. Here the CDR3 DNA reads TGTGCCAGCAGTTACAGGAGACACCGCAATTCACCCCTCCACTTT. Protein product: CASSYRRHRNSPLHF.

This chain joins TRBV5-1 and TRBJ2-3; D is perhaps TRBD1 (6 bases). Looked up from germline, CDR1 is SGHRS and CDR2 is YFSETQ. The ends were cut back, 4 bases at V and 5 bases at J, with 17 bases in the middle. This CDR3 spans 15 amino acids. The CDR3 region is CASSTGTNVLDTQYF. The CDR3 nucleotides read TGCGCCAGCAGCACCGGGACAAATGTTTTAGATACGCAGTATTTT.

CDR3 in DNA: TGTGCCAGCAGCCACAGTAACTACGAGCAGTACTTC. This codes for CASSHSNYEQYF. The chain combines TRBV3-1 (or the pseudogene TRBV3-2) with TRBJ2-7; unclear D gene. Germline values: CDR1 LGHDT, CDR2 YNNKEL (reference sequence). The CDR3 has 12 amino acids. Trimming left V 3 bases short and J 3 bases short, with 6 bases between.

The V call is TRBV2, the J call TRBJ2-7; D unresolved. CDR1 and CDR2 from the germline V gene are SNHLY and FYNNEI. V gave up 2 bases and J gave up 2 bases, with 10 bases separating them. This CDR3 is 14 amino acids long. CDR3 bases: TGTGCCAGCAGTGAATTTTACACTACCTACGAGCAGTACTTC. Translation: CASSEFYTTYEQYF.

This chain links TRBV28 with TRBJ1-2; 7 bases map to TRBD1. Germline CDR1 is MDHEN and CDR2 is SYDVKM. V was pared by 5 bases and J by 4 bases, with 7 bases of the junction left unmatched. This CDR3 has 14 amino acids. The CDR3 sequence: CASSRGGLGYGYTF. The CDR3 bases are TGTGCCAGCAGTCGAGGGGGCTTAGGCTATGGCTACACCTTC.

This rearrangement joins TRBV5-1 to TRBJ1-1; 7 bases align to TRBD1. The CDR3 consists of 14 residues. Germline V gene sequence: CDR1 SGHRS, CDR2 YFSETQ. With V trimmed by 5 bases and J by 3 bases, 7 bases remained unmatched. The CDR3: CASSLQGRYTEAFF. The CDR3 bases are TGCGCCAGCAGTTTACAGGGGAGGTACACTGAAGCTTTCTTT.

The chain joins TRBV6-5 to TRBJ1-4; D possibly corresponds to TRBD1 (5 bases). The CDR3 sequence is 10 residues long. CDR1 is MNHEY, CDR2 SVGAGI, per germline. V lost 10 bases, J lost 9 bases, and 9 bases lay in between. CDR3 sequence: CATGGKKLFF. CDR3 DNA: TGTGCCACCGGGGGGAAAAAACTGTTTTTT.

This CDR3 reads CASSQQGGINEKLFF. CDR3 sequence (DNA): TGTGCCAGCAGCCAACAGGGGGGTATTAATGAAAAACTGTTTTTT. This rearrangement joins TRBV7-9 to TRBJ1-4; 8 bases agree with TRBD1. V lost 5 bases, J lost 4 bases, and 6 bases stayed unmatched. The CDR3 is 15 amino acids. Germline loops: CDR1 SEHNR, CDR2 FQNEAQ (reference sequence).

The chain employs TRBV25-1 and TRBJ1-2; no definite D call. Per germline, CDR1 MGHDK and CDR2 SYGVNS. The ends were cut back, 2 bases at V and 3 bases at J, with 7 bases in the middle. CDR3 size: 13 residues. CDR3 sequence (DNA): TGTGCCAGCAGTGAAGCCGGGTACTATGGCTACACCTTC. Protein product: CASSEAGYYGYTF.

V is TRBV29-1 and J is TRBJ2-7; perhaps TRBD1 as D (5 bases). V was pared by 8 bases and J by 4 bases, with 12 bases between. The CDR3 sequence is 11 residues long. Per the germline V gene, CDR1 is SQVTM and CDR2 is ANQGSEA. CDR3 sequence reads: CSYRSGYEQYF. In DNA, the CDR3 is TGCAGCTATCGATCAGGGTACGAGCAGTACTTC.

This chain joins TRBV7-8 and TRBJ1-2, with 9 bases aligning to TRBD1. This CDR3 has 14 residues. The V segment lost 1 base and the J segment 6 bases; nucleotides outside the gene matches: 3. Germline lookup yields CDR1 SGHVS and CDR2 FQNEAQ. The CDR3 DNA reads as TGTGCCAGCAGCTTAGGACAGGGGGTAGATGGCTACACCTTC. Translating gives CASSLGQGVDGYTF.

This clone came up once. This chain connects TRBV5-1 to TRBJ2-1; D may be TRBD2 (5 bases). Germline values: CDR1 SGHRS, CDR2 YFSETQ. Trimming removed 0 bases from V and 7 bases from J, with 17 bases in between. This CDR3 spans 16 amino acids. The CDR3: CASSLGSATITNEQFF. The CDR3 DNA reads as TGCGCCAGCAGCTTGGGTAGCGCAACCATCACTAATGAGCAGTTCTTC. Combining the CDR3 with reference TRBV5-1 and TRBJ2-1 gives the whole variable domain KAGVTQTPRYLIKTRGQQVTLSCSPISGHRSVSWYQQTPGQGLQFLFEYFSETQRNKGNFPGRFSGRQFSNSRSEMNVSTLELGDSALYLCASSLGSATITNEQFFGPGTRLTVL.

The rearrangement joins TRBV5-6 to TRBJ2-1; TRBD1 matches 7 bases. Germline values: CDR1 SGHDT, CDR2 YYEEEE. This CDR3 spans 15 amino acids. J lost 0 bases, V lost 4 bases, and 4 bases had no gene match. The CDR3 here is CASSPSGGSYNEQFF. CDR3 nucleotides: TGTGCCAGCAGCCCCTCAGGGGGCTCCTACAATGAGCAGTTCTTC.

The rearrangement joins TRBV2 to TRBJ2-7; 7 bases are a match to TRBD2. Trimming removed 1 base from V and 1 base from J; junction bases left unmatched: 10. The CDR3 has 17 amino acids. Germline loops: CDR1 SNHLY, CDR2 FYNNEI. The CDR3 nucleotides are TGTGCCAGCAGTGAAGGACTAAGCGGGGACCTTTCCTACGAGCAGTACTTC. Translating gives CASSEGLSGDLSYEQYF.

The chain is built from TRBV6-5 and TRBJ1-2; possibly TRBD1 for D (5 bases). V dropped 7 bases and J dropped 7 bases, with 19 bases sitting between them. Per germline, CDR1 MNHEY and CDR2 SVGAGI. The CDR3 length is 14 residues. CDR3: CASIGGTGVGGYTF. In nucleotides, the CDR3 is TGTGCCAGCATCGGGGGGACCGGGGTAGGTGGCTACACCTTC.

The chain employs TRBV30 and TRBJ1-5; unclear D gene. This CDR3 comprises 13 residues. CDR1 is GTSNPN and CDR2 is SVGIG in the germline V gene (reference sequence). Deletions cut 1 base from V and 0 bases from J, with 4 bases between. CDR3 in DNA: TGTGCCTGGAGTGAAAGTAGCAATCAGCCCCAGCATTTT. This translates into CAWSESSNQPQHF.

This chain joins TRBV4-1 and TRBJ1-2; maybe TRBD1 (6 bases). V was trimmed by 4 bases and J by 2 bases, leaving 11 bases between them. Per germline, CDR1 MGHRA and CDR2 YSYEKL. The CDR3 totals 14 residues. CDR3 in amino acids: CASSPTGLNYGYTF. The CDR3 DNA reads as TGCGCCAGCAGCCCTACAGGGTTAAACTATGGCTACACCTTC.

CDR3 nucleotides: TGCGCCAGCAGCTTGGTGGGACGCAGCTCTAATGAAAAACTGTTTTTT. This sequence encodes CASSLVGRSSNEKLFF. The chain has TRBV5-1 and TRBJ1-4; tentative D call: TRBD1 (5 bases). The V gene lost 0 bases and the J gene lost 3 bases, with 12 bases spanning the gap. Germline CDR1 reads SGHRS; CDR2 reads YFSETQ. This CDR3 has 16 amino acids.

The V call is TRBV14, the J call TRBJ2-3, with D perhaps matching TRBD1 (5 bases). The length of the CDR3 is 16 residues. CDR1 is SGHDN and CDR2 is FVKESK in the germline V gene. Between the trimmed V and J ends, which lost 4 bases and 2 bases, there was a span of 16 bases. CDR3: CASSPVWAGITDTQYF. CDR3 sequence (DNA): TGTGCCAGCAGCCCAGTTTGGGCAGGGATCACAGATACGCAGTATTTT.